The 10 T cell receptor beta chains in this list originate from one sample, sequenced in a study of T cell repertoires in cytomegalovirus infection (dated by TCRdb to between 2018 and 2021). The run used an Illumina HiSeq 1500. Using fastp at Q25 and MiXCR, TCRdb reprocessed the public reads and kept productive beta chains. For every CDR3 protein sequence, its rows merge into one entry that carries the most common genes and DNA. The sample has approximately 140,000 distinct CDR3 sequences on record, roughly 9% of them singletons. The ten largest clonotypes hold about 9.4% of the sample. Input material: PBMCs. These receptors were collected from a human donor in good health (CMV status not recorded). Some clones in this sample may be carry-over from other donors' samples.

This clonotype has a handful of counts. The gene calls are TRBV28 and TRBJ1-2; 11 positions agree with TRBD1. The CDR3 has 14 amino acids. V gave up 2 bases and J gave up 4 bases; unmatched junction bases: 0. In germline, CDR1 is MDHEN, CDR2 SYDVKM. CDR3 protein: CASSLGTGGYGYTF. CDR3 bases: TGTGCCAGCAGTTTAGGGACAGGGGGCTATGGCTACACCTTC.

This clonotype was seen a few times. V and J are TRBV28 and TRBJ1-1, with unresolved D. Trimming shortened V by 4 bases and J by 8 bases, and 14 bases separated the two germline ends. The CDR3 contains 13 residues. The V gene's germline CDR1 is MDHEN and CDR2 SYDVKM. CDR3 in amino acids: CASSYRTELEAFF. In DNA, the CDR3 is TGTGCCAGCAGTTACCGGACGGAGTTAGAAGCTTTCTTT.

This clonotype was counted at least ten times. The chain recombines TRBV19 with TRBJ2-2, with 10 bases that match TRBD1. Trimming took 5 bases from V and 2 from J; bases not matched to a gene: 2. Germline V gene data show CDR1 as LNHDA and CDR2 as SQIVND (reference sequence). This CDR3 is built from 15 residues. The chain's CDR3 is CASSRQGANTGELFF. CDR3 nucleotide sequence: TGTGCCAGTAGTCGACAGGGGGCAAACACCGGGGAGCTGTTTTTT.

This chain joins TRBV20-1 and TRBJ2-3; 7 bases map to TRBD2. The V and J ends lost 5 bases and 4 bases, in that order; junction bases with no gene match: 12. CDR3 length: 15 amino acids. CDR1 is DFQATT, CDR2 SNEGSKA, per germline (reference sequence). The CDR3, as DNA: TGCAGTGCTGGCCCGATAAGCGGGGTGGCAGATACGCAGTATTTT. Translated: CSAGPISGVADTQYF.

The rearrangement links TRBV25-1 to TRBJ1-2; TRBD1 aligns across 7 bases. Trimming at V came to 1 base and at J to 2 bases, leaving 4 bases not matched to a gene. Germline V gives CDR1 MGHDK, CDR2 SYGVNS. This CDR3 is 15 amino acids long. CDR3 loop: CASSEWGTENYGYTF. The CDR3 nucleotides are TGTGCCAGCAGTGAATGGGGGACAGAAAACTATGGCTACACCTTC.

This clonotype was counted many times. The CDR3 DNA is TGTGCCAGCAGTTCCCAGTTCGAGCAGCCCCAGCATTTT. Translation: CASSSQFEQPQHF. V gene TRBV28 combines with J gene TRBJ1-5; D remains ambiguous. Between the trimmed V and J ends, which lost 4 bases and 7 bases, there was a span of 11 bases. Per the germline V gene, CDR1 is MDHEN and CDR2 is SYDVKM. CDR3 length: 13 residues.

This clonotype showed up many times. The chain combines TRBV4-1 with TRBJ2-2; TRBD2 matches 7 bases. CDR1 and CDR2 from the germline V gene are MGHRA and YSYEKL. This CDR3 has 18 residues. The V gene end was trimmed by 0 bases and the J gene end by 4 bases; junction bases not matched to a gene: 11. CDR3 bases: TGCGCCAGCAGCCAAGATTGGGCGGGGGTAGGGGTCACCGGGGAGCTGTTTTTT. Encoded protein: CASSQDWAGVGVTGELFF.

This clonotype came up many times. V gene TRBV7-8 combines with J gene TRBJ1-4, with a tentative D call TRBD1 (6 bases). Germline V CDR1 and CDR2: SGHVS, FQNEAQ. This CDR3 region has 16 residues. V dropped 5 bases and J dropped 5 bases, with 18 bases sitting between them. The CDR3 bases are TGTGCCAGCAGCCCCCTGGCGGGGGGGCTAAATGAAAAACTGTTTTTT. This translates into CASSPLAGGLNEKLFF.

This clonotype was seen repeatedly, ten times or more. This rearrangement joins TRBV20-1 to TRBJ2-1; 8 nucleotides line up with TRBD1. Germline-derived CDR1 and CDR2 are DFQATT and SNEGSKA (reference sequence). V shed 4 bases and J 7 bases; nucleotides not matched to a gene: 9. The CDR3 is 14 residues long. The CDR3 DNA is TGCAGTGCTATTGCCTATACAGGGGGTAATGAGCAGTTCTTC. It encodes CSAIAYTGGNEQFF.

Many counts were recorded for this clonotype. The V gene is TRBV7-2, the J gene TRBJ1-2, with D perhaps TRBD1 (6 bases). Trimming left V 5 bases short and J 5 bases short, with 12 bases between. The CDR3 has 13 amino acids. The germline CDR1 and CDR2 sequences are SGHTA and FQGNSA. For the CDR3, the DNA is TGTGCCAGCAGCCAGGACAGCTTGTATGGCTACACCTTC. It translates to CASSQDSLYGYTF.